The T cell receptor beta chain under discussion was sequenced for a study of Ad26.COV2.S vaccination and SARS-CoV-2 variants. Whole-study context: The Ad26.COV2.S arm of the COV1001 trial was where the donor was placed.

Notes on this clone: Antigen: not known.

V was clipped by 1 base and J by 0 bases, with 7 bases between them. CDR1 and CDR2 from the germline V gene are MGHRA and YSYEKL. This CDR3 has 15 residues. Study-level results: Vaccinees displayed broader spike-specific TCR repertoires than placebo recipients.

This table comes from immunoSEQ multiplex PCR, and its TCRdb copy is limited to in-frame clones, with some not included. Of 300,000 to 400,000 clones in the sample, around 86% are singletons; the top ten hold around 3.7%. Treatment reported: 19 received Ad26.COV2.S at low or high dose, single or two shots; roughly five received placebo; per-sample allocation not given. All samples were drawn on day 63, counting from the first vaccine or placebo injection. Expressing Wuhan-strain SARS-CoV-2 spike, an Ad26 vector served as the vaccine. The TCR comes from a person aged 18-60 years who received the Ad26.COV2.S COVID-19 vaccine or a placebo. Source: peripheral blood, taken in a trial of Ad26.COV2.S vaccine versus placebo. The chain is built from TRBV4-1 and TRBJ1-5; D is possibly TRBD1 (6 bases). CDR3 DNA: TGCGCCAGCAGCCAAGCAGGGGTTAGCAATCAGCCCCAGCATTTT. As protein: CASSQAGVSNQPQHF.